The clone carrying this TCR beta chain was found once. What it binds is not known. The CDR3 totals 15 residues. Looked up from germline, CDR1 is ENHRY and CDR2 is SYGVKD. V dropped 3 bases and J dropped 4; count of bases not matched to a gene: 6. Sequencing was performed with immunoSEQ multiplex PCR; in TCRdb, only in-frame clones are kept and a portion is missing. The repertoire includes about 400,000 clones, approximately 89% of them detected once, and approximately 1.9% sits in the top ten. Described treatment: some 19 received Ad26.COV2.S at low or high dose, single or two shots; roughly five received placebo; per-sample allocation not given. The samples date from day 63 after the first vaccine or placebo injection. These data are taken from a study of Ad26.COV2.S vaccination and SARS-CoV-2 variants. Turning to the study itself: Ad26.COV2.S was injected intramuscularly once or twice, 56 days apart.

General study results and limits: Reports say spike-specific CD8+ and CD4+ T cell responses covered substantial breadth after vaccination.

V and J are TRBV10-3 and TRBJ2-7; 10 nucleotides agree with TRBD1. Source: peripheral blood, taken in a trial of Ad26.COV2.S vaccine versus placebo. The source is a person aged 18 to 65 who received the Ad26.COV2.S COVID-19 vaccine or a placebo. CDR3 nucleotide sequence: TGTGCCATCAGTGAAGGGACAGGGGTGGCGTACGAGCAGTACTTC. Translation: CAISEGTGVAYEQYF.